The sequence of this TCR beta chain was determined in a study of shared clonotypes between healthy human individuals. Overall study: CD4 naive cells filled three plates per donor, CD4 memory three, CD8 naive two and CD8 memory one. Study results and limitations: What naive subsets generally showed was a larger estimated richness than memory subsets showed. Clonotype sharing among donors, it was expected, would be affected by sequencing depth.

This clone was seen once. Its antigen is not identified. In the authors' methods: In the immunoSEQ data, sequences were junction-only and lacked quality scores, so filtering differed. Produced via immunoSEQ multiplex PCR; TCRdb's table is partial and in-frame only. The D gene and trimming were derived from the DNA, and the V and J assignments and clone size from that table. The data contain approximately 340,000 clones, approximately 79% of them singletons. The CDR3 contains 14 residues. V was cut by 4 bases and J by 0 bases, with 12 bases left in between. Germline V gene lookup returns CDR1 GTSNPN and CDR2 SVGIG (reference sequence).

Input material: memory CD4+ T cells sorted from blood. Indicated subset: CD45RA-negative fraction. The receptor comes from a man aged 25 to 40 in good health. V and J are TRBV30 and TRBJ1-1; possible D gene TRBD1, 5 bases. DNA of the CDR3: TGTGCCTGGACCAGGAAGGGGCTGAACACTGAAGCTTTCTTT. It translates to CAWTRKGLNTEAFF.